The source of this T cell receptor beta chain is a study of blood T cell repertoires in COVID-19. The germline V and J ends were trimmed by 6 bases and 4 bases, with 9 bases remaining between them. This CDR3 is 12 amino acids long. The germline gives CDR1 SQVTM, CDR2 ANQGSEA. Clones were read by immunoSEQ multiplex PCR, and TCRdb kept only the in-frame ones, dropping some. Found here are about 360,000 clones, more than 70% of them singletons; the top ten hold almost 3%. This TCR came from a young man with active or convalescent COVID-19. Sequenced input: peripheral blood. This chain links TRBV29-1 with TRBJ2-2, with a possible D match to TRBD2 (5 bases). The CDR3 region has the DNA TGCAGCGTAGCGGAGAGCACCGGGGAGCTGTTTTTT. It translates to CSVAESTGELFF.